What follows are 22 T cell receptor beta chains derived from one specimen sequenced in a study of shared clonotypes between healthy human individuals. Repertoires were generated with immunoSEQ multiplex PCR, while TCRdb's copy carries only in-frame clones and drops some. The sample has 2 million to 2.5 million clones, approximately 96% seen once. Material: naive CD4+ T cells sorted from blood. Subset described: CD45RA+ positively selected. The receptors derive from a young man in good health.

The chain recombines TRBV2 with TRBJ1-1; D not certain. Trimming shortened V by 8 bases and J by 2 bases, and 12 bases separated the two germline ends. CDR1 SNHLY and CDR2 FYNNEI come from the germline V gene. The CDR3 has 13 residues. DNA for the CDR3: TGTGCCAGCTCGAGAGACTTTAACACTGAAGCTTTCTTT. Its translation: CASSRDFNTEAFF.

This sequence joins TRBV28 and TRBJ2-3; 10 nucleotides line up with TRBD2. Germline CDR1 and CDR2: MDHEN and SYDVKM. Trimming removed 5 bases from V and 0 bases from J; junction bases left unmatched: 5. The CDR3 contains 16 residues. For the CDR3, the DNA is TGTGCCAGCAGTGGGCCTAGCGGGAGCAGCACAGATACGCAGTATTTT. This sequence encodes CASSGPSGSSTDTQYF.

With regard to this clone: Other nucleotide sequences from this sample produce the same CDR3. The V gene is TRBV7-2, the J gene TRBJ2-1, with D possibly matching TRBD1 (6 bases). Germline V lookup: CDR1 SGHTA, CDR2 FQGNSA. V was pared by 1 base and J by 8 bases, with 9 bases between. This CDR3 spans 13 amino acids. For the CDR3, the DNA is TGTGCCAGCAGCTTAGTTCAGGGGTATGAGCAGTTCTTC. Protein: CASSLVQGYEQFF.

The gene calls are TRBV28 and TRBJ1-4; D is perhaps TRBD1 (6 bases). V was clipped by 6 bases and J by 2 bases, with 19 bases between them. Germline V lookup: CDR1 MDHEN, CDR2 SYDVKM. The CDR3 runs 17 residues. The CDR3 DNA is TGTGCCAGCAGCGGGGCAGGGGCCGGTAGGACTAATGAAAAACTGTTTTTT. Its translation is CASSGAGAGRTNEKLFF. Looking up the rest from reference TRBV28 and TRBJ1-4 gives the full variable domain: DVKVTQSSRYLVKRTGEKVFLECVQDMDHENMFWYRQDPGLGLRLIYFSYDVKMKEKGDIPEGYSVSREKKERFSLILESASTNQTSMYLCASSGAGAGRTNEKLFFGSGTQLSVL.

This chain links TRBV6-1 with TRBJ1-3, with D hard to call. Germline V gene lookup returns CDR1 MNHNS and CDR2 SASEGT. This CDR3 comprises 16 residues. Trimming removed 4 bases from V and 0 bases from J, with 13 bases in between. For the CDR3, the DNA is TGTGCCAGCAGTGCTACACAGTGGGTCTCTGGAAACACCATATATTTT. It codes for CASSATQWVSGNTIYF.

The chain links TRBV5-1 to TRBJ2-3, with 7 bases identical to TRBD1. The CDR3 covers 16 residues. The V segment lost 7 bases and the J segment 0 bases; nucleotides outside the gene matches: 11. Germline V lookup: CDR1 SGHRS, CDR2 YFSETQ. As DNA, the CDR3 is TGCGCCAGCGCGGTGGGCAGGGGGAGTAGCACAGATACGCAGTATTTT. Translating it yields CASAVGRGSSTDTQYF. The full variable domain, with the rest looked up from reference TRBV5-1 and TRBJ2-3, is KAGVTQTPRYLIKTRGQQVTLSCSPISGHRSVSWYQQTPGQGLQFLFEYFSETQRNKGNFPGRFSGRQFSNSRSEMNVSTLELGDSALYLCASAVGRGSSTDTQYFGPGTRLTVL.

V is TRBV28 and J is TRBJ1-5, with a tentative D call TRBD1 (6 bases). The germline CDR1 and CDR2 sequences are MDHEN and SYDVKM. V lost 11 bases, J lost 0 bases, and 20 bases lay in between. The CDR3 consists of 16 residues. CDR3 DNA: TGTGCCTGCCTCGGGGCAGGGGCAAATAGCAATCAGCCCCAGCATTTT. Translating it yields CACLGAGANSNQPQHF.

This clone was detected once. V usage is TRBV12-2 and J usage is TRBJ2-5; TRBD1 reflects the table's D call only, with no check against the DNA. TRBV12-2 is described as a pseudogene. The CDR3 is made up of 18 amino acids. CDR3 in amino acids: CASRPLGLGLLGQETQYF. CDR3 nucleotide sequence: TGTGCAAGTCGCCCGCTCGGTTTGGGCCTCCTCGGACAGGAGACCCAGTACTTC.

The chain couples TRBV29-1 to TRBJ2-2, with 9 bases lining up with TRBD2. Germline-derived CDR1 and CDR2 are SQVTM and ANQGSEA. The CDR3 loop spans 16 amino acids. Trimming took 4 bases from V and 3 from J; bases not matched to a gene: 9. In DNA form, the CDR3 reads TGCAGCGTTGTTCGCGGCGGCGGGAGGGACACCGGGGAGCTGTTTTTT. Protein product: CSVVRGGGRDTGELFF.

This clone was observed once. This sequence joins TRBV27 and TRBJ2-2; 12 bases map to TRBD1. This CDR3 is built from 17 residues. Germline assignment: CDR1 MNHEY and CDR2 SMNVEV (reference sequence). The ends lost 2 bases at V and 0 bases at J; junction bases unmatched: 1. In DNA form, the CDR3 reads TGTGCCAGCAGTTTAGGGACAGGGGGCTCGAACACCGGGGAGCTGTTTTTT. Its translation: CASSLGTGGSNTGELFF.

The chain carries TRBV19 and TRBJ1-2; TRBD1 matches 10 bases. After removal of 6 bases from V and 3 bases from J, the junction contained 4 bases not matched to a gene. Per germline, CDR1 LNHDA and CDR2 SQIVND (reference sequence). The CDR3 runs to 14 residues. CDR3 in DNA: TGTGCCAGTAGGCCCGGACAGGGGGACTATGGCTACACCTTC. This translates into CASRPGQGDYGYTF.

V gene TRBV7-9 combines with J gene TRBJ2-2; the D is unclear. With 5 bases removed from V and 0 bases from J, the gap between germline ends came to 7 bases. The CDR3 consists of 14 residues. The V gene's germline CDR1 is SEHNR and CDR2 FQNEAQ (reference sequence). CDR3 nucleotide sequence: TGTGCCAGCAGCCCCCCGTCGAACACCGGGGAGCTGTTTTTT. Translation: CASSPPSNTGELFF.

The rearrangement joins TRBV6-1 to TRBJ2-2; D is possibly TRBD1 or TRBD2 (6 bases each). The V gene's germline CDR1 is MNHNS and CDR2 SASEGT. The CDR3 is 14 residues long. V shed 8 bases and J shed 2 bases, with 12 bases lying between them. CDR3 sequence: CASHGGLNTGELFF. In DNA form, the CDR3 reads TGTGCCAGCCACGGGGGCCTCAACACCGGGGAGCTGTTTTTT.

The rearrangement uses TRBV10-3 and TRBJ2-1; D ambiguous. The CDR3 length is 12 residues. Germline V gene data show CDR1 as ENHRY and CDR2 as SYGVKD. V shed 3 bases and J shed 5 bases, with 5 bases lying between them. The DNA of the CDR3 is TGTGCCATCAGTGAACCAAACAATGAGCAGTTCTTC. Translated: CAISEPNNEQFF.

The chain has TRBV27 and TRBJ1-6; 8 nucleotides line up with TRBD1. With 4 bases clipped from V and 7 bases from J, the junction kept 3 bases outside the gene matches. The CDR3 is made up of 14 amino acids. The V gene's germline CDR1 is MNHEY and CDR2 SMNVEV (reference sequence). The CDR3 nucleotides are TGTGCCAGCAGTTCCAGGGGGCCCAATTCACCCCTCCACTTT. Its translation is CASSSRGPNSPLHF.

The chain joins TRBV27 to TRBJ2-2, with D tentatively TRBD1 (5 bases). V was clipped by 5 bases and J by 8 bases, with 9 bases between them. Germline V gives CDR1 MNHEY, CDR2 SMNVEV (reference sequence). This CDR3 spans 12 amino acids. The CDR3 loop is CASSRGFGELFF. Here the CDR3 DNA reads TGTGCCAGCAGTAGGGGATTTGGGGAGCTGTTTTTT.

The V gene is TRBV29-1, the J gene TRBJ2-1; D remains unclear. V was clipped by 4 bases and J by 5 bases, with 6 bases between them. Germline V gene lookup returns CDR1 SQVTM and CDR2 ANQGSEA. The CDR3 is 11 amino acids. In DNA form, the CDR3 reads TGCAGCGTTGGGCAGAACAATGAGCAGTTCTTC. Protein product: CSVGQNNEQFF.

The rearrangement joins TRBV30 to TRBJ1-2; 8 positions match TRBD1. The CDR3 loop spans 14 amino acids. V was pared by 3 bases and J by 7 bases, with 10 bases of the junction left unmatched. Germline V gives CDR1 GTSNPN, CDR2 SVGIG (reference sequence). CDR3 sequence reads: CAWSALQGVGGYTF. The CDR3, as DNA: TGTGCCTGGAGCGCCCTACAGGGGGTGGGTGGCTACACCTTC.

The CDR3 nucleotides are TGTGCCAGTAGTACCCAAACAGGGGGAGAGACCCAGTACTTC. It yields the protein CASSTQTGGETQYF. V gene TRBV19 combines with J gene TRBJ2-5, with 8 positions matching TRBD1. The CDR3 totals 14 residues. CDR1 is LNHDA, CDR2 SQIVND, per germline (reference sequence). With V trimmed by 4 bases and J by 4 bases, 5 bases remained unmatched.

As to this clone: The sample has other DNA sequences that encode this CDR3 too. The J gene is TRBJ1-5, the V gene TRBV10-3, with D possibly being TRBD1 (5 bases). Per the germline V gene, CDR1 is ENHRY and CDR2 is SYGVKD. V lost 3 bases, J lost 2 bases, and 8 bases lay in between. The CDR3 spans 14 residues. CDR3 amino acids: CAISEGDGNQPQHF. The DNA of the CDR3 is TGTGCCATCAGTGAAGGGGATGGCAATCAGCCCCAGCATTTT.

The CDR3 loop reads CASSRQSSWNTEAFF. In DNA, the CDR3 is TGCGCCAGCAGCCGACAGTCGTCCTGGAACACTGAAGCTTTCTTT. This chain joins TRBV23-1 and TRBJ1-1, with D perhaps matching TRBD1 (5 bases). TRBV23-1 qualifies as an ORF whose function is uncertain. There are 15 residues in the CDR3. The germline V and J ends were trimmed by 6 bases and 1 base, with 15 bases remaining between them.

This chain uses TRBV6-1 with TRBJ1-2, with no clear D. Looked up from germline, CDR1 is MNHNS and CDR2 is SASEGT. V was clipped by 9 bases and J by 8 bases, with 19 bases between them. The CDR3 runs to 13 residues. CDR3 region: CASEQRPGPGYTF. In DNA, the CDR3 is TGTGCCAGTGAACAGCGCCCCGGCCCCGGCTACACCTTC.